These 9 T cell receptor beta chains were sequenced from one sample in a study of control samples from healthy donors and cancer patients. Only in-frame clones appear in the TCRdb table, and some are missing; sequencing was by immunoSEQ multiplex PCR. The table lists more than 90,000 clones, around 89% of them singletons. Sequencing input: blood. Source of these receptors: a man aged 30-40 years in good health.

In this sample, this clone turned up a few times. This chain uses TRBV19 with TRBJ1-3; D unresolved. CDR3 size: 11 residues. Germline CDR1 LNHDA, CDR2 SQIVND (reference sequence). Trimming left V 7 bases short and J 4 bases short, with 5 bases between. CDR3 residues: CASNLGNTIYF. DNA of the CDR3: TGTGCCAGTAACTTGGGAAACACCATATATTTT.

V usage is TRBV9 and J usage is TRBJ1-2, with a possible D match to TRBD1 (6 bases). The CDR3 has 14 amino acids. Germline V gene lookup returns CDR1 SGDLS and CDR2 YYNGEE. V was shortened by 3 bases and J by 0 bases, with 9 bases between the two germline ends. The CDR3 coding sequence is TGTGCCAGCAGCGAGGGGGGAGCTAACTATGGCTACACCTTC. It translates to CASSEGGANYGYTF.

V usage is TRBV18 and J usage is TRBJ1-5; tentatively, D is TRBD1 (5 bases). CDR3 size: 17 residues. V lost 3 bases and J 0 bases, leaving 15 bases between the germline ends. CDR1 and CDR2 (germline): KGHSH, LQKENI. DNA for the CDR3: TGTGCCAGCTCACCGCAGACCTCAGGGCTTAGCAATCAGCCCCAGCATTTT. This gives the protein CASSPQTSGLSNQPQHF.

The chain links TRBV6-5 to TRBJ1-6; tentative D call: TRBD1 (6 bases). The CDR3 is made up of 15 amino acids. The germline V gene has CDR1 MNHEY and CDR2 SVGAGI. Trimming removed 6 bases at V and 8 bases at J, with 17 bases between. This CDR3 reads CASSLQGPGDSPLHF. In DNA form, the CDR3 reads TGTGCCAGCAGCCTACAGGGCCCGGGAGATTCACCCCTCCACTTT.

The V gene is TRBV5-1, the J gene TRBJ2-7; weak D call: TRBD1 (6 bases). Germline values: CDR1 SGHRS, CDR2 YFSETQ. The CDR3 spans 14 residues. V lost 3 bases and J 5 bases, leaving 15 bases between the germline ends. CDR3 DNA: TGCGCCAGCAGCTATTACAGGGTTTCAGACGAGCAGTACTTC. As protein: CASSYYRVSDEQYF.

The rearrangement uses TRBV11-2 and TRBJ2-5, with D perhaps TRBD1 (6 bases). V was trimmed by 1 base and J by 5 bases, leaving 14 bases between them. The germline V gene has CDR1 SGHAT and CDR2 FQNNGV. The CDR3 totals 15 residues. The CDR3: CASSLVDRRAETQYF. In DNA form, the CDR3 reads TGTGCCAGCAGCTTAGTTGACAGGCGGGCGGAGACCCAGTACTTC.

The genes are TRBV11-2 and TRBJ1-2; no definite D call. The CDR3 loop spans 14 amino acids. From germline, CDR1 is SGHAT and CDR2 FQNNGV. V gave up 5 bases and J gave up 1 base, with 11 bases separating them. CDR3 nucleotide sequence: TGTGCCAGCAGCCCGGTTGGGGATAACTATGGCTACACCTTC. Translated, it gives CASSPVGDNYGYTF.

The chain uses TRBV5-1 and TRBJ1-3, with 7 positions matching TRBD1. The CDR3 spans 16 residues. Trimming at V came to 3 bases and at J to 2 bases, leaving 8 bases not matched to a gene. Germline loops: CDR1 SGHRS, CDR2 YFSETQ. This CDR3 reads CASSSTGTATGNTIYF. Written as DNA, the CDR3 is TGCGCCAGCAGCTCTACCGGGACAGCAACTGGAAACACCATATATTTT.

The J gene is TRBJ1-1, the V gene TRBV27; 7 bases match TRBD1. The V gene end was trimmed by 6 bases and the J gene end by 1 base; junction bases not matched to a gene: 5. Germline CDR1 MNHEY, CDR2 SMNVEV (reference sequence). CDR3 size: 14 residues. The CDR3 DNA reads as TGTGCCAGCAGCCAGGGACAGACGAACACTGAAGCTTTCTTT. Its protein product is CASSQGQTNTEAFF.